The following is a T cell receptor beta chain sequence with its context. These data are taken from a study of blood T cell repertoires in COVID-19. On the study more broadly: Some COVID-19 samples were acute and others convalescent; all came from the United States, Italy and Spain. T cells, B-cell-depleted T cells, or PBMCs provided the cDNA or gDNA that served as material.

Original processing notes: For nucleated cells, counts were estimated from reference gene primer amplification. The method was immunoSEQ multiplex PCR; TCRdb's version includes in-frame clones alone and lacks a portion of them. Clone size and V and J calls were adopted from that table, with D and trimming inferred from the DNA. The profile covers around 170,000 clones, with about 86% appearing a single time and under 15% taken by the ten largest. Germline loops: CDR1 SEHNR, CDR2 FQNEAQ (reference sequence). The V gene lost 1 base and the J gene lost 0 bases, with 9 bases spanning the gap. The CDR3 loop spans 16 amino acids.

The TCR sequence derives from a man aged 25-40 years with active or convalescent COVID-19. The source material was peripheral blood. The V call is TRBV7-9, the J call TRBJ1-4; TRBD1 is a possible D gene (5 bases). The CDR3 here is CASSLVGGATNEKLFF. For the CDR3, the DNA is TGTGCCAGCAGCTTAGTTGGAGGGGCAACTAATGAAAAACTGTTTTTT.